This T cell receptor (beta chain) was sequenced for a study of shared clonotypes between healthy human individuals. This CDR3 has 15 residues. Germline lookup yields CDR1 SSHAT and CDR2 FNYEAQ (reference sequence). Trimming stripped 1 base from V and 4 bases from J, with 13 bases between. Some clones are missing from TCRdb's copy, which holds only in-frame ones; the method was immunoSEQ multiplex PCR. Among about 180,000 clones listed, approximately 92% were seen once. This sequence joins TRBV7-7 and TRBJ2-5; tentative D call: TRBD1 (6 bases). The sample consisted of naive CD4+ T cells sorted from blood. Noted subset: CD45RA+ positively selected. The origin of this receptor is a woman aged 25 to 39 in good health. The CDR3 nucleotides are TGTGCCAGCAGCTTAGGGATGGGGGCGAGAGAGACCCAGTACTTC. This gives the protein CASSLGMGARETQYF.